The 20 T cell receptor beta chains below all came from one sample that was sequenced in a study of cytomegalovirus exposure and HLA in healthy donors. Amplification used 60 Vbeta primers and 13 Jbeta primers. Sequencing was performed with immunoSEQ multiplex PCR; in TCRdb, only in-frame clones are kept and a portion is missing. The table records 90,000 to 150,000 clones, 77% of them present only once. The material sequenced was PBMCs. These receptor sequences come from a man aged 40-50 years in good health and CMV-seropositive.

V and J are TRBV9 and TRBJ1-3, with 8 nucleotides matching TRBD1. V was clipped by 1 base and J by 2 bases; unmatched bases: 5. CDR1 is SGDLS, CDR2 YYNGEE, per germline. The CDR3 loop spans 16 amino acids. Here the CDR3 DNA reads TGTGCCAGCAGCGTAATGTACAGGGGGGCTGGAAACACCATATATTTT. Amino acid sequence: CASSVMYRGAGNTIYF. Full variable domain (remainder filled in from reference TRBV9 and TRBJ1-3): DSGVTQTPKHLITATGQRVTLRCSPRSGDLSVYWYQQSLDQGLQFLIQYYNGEERAKGNILERFSAQQFPDLHSELNLSSLELGDSALYFCASSVMYRGAGNTIYFGEGSWLTVV.

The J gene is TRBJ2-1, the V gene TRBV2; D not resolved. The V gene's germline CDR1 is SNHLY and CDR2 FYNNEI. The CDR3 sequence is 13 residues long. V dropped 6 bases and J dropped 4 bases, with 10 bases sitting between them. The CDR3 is CASSPTPYNEQFF. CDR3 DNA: TGTGCCAGCAGCCCAACTCCGTACAATGAGCAGTTCTTC.

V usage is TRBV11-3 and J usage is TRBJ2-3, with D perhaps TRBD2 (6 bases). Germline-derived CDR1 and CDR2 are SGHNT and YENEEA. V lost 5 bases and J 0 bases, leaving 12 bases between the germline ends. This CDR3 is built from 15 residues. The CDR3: CASSPGGASTDTQYF. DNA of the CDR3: TGTGCCAGCAGCCCCGGGGGAGCTAGCACAGATACGCAGTATTTT.

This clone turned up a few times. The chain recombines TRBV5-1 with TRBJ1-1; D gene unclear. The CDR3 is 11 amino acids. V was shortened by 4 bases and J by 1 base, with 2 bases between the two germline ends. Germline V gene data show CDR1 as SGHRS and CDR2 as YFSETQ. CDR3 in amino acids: CASSQNTEAFF. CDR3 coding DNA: TGCGCCAGCAGCCAGAACACTGAAGCTTTCTTT.

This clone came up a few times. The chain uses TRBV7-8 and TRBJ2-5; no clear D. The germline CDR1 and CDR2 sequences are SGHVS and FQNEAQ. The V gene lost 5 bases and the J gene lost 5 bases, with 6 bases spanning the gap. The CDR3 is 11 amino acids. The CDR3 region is CASSPQETQYF. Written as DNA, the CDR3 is TGTGCCAGCAGCCCTCAGGAGACCCAGTACTTC.

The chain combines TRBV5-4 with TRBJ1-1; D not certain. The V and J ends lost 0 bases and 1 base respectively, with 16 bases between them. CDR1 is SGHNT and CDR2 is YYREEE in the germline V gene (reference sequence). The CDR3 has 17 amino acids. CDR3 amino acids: CASSLVFFRGRNTEAFF. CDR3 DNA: TGTGCCAGCAGCTTGGTTTTTTTCCGGGGAAGGAACACTGAAGCTTTCTTT. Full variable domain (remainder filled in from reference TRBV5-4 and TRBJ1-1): ETGVTQSPTHLIKTRGQQVTLRCSSQSGHNTVSWYQQALGQGPQFIFQYYREEENGRGNFPPRFSGLQFPNYSSELNVNALELDDSALYLCASSLVFFRGRNTEAFFGQGTRLTVV.

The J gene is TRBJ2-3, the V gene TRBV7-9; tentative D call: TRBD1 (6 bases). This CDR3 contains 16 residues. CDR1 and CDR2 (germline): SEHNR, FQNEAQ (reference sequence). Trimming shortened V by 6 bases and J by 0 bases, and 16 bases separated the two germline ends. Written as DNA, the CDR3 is TGTGCCAGCAGTTCCGTGGGGGACATTAGCACAGATACGCAGTATTTT. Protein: CASSSVGDISTDTQYF.

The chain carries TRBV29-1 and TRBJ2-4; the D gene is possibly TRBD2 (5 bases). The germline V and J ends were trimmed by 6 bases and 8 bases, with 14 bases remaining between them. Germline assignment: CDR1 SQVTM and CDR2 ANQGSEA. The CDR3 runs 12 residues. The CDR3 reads CSVPPGLDIQYF. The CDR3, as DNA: TGCAGCGTCCCACCCGGACTGGACATTCAGTACTTC.

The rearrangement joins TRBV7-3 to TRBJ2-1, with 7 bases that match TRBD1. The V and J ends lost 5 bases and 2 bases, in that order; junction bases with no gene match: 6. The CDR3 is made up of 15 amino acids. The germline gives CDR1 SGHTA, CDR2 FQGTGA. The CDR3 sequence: CASSPTGTPYNEQFF. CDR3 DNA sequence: TGTGCCAGCAGCCCGACAGGGACGCCCTACAATGAGCAGTTCTTC.

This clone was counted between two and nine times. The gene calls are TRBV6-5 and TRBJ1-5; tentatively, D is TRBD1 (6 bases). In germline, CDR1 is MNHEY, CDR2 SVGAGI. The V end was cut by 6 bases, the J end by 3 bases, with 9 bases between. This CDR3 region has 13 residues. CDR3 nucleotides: TGTGCCAGCAGGAGGGACATCAATCAGCCCCAGCATTTT. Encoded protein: CASRRDINQPQHF.

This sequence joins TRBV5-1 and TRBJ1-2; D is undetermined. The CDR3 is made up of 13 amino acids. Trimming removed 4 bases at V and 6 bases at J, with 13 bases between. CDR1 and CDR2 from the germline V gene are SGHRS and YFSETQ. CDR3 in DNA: TGCGCCAGCAGCGCCGAGGGAGTTGATGGCTACACCTTC. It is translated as CASSAEGVDGYTF.

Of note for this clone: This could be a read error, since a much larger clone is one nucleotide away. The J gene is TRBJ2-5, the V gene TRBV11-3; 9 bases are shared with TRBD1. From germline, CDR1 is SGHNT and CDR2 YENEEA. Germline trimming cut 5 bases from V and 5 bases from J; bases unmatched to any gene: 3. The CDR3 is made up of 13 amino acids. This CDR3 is CASSPGQGETQYF. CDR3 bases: TGTGCCAGCAGCCCCGGACAGGGGGAGACCCAGTACTTC.

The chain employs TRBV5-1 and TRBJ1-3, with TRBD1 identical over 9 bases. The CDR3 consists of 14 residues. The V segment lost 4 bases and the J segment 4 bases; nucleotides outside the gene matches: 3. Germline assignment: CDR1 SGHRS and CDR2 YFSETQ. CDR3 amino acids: CASSGTGWGNTIYF. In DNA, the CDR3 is TGCGCCAGCAGCGGGACAGGGTGGGGAAACACCATATATTTT.

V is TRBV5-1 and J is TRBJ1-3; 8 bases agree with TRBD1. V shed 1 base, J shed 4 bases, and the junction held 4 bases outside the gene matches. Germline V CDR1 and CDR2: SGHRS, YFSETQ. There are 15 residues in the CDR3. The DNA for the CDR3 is TGCGCCAGCAGCTTGCAGGGGGCATTAGGAAACACCATATATTTT. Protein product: CASSLQGALGNTIYF.

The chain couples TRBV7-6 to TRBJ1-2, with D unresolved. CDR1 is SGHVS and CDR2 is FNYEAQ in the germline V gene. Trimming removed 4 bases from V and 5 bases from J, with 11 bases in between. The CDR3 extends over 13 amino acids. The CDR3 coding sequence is TGTGCCAGCAGCTCGGGGTTCCGGTATGGCTACACCTTC. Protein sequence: CASSSGFRYGYTF. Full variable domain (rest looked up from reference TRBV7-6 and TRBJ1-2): GAGVSQSPRYKVTKRGQDVALRCDPISGHVSLYWYRQALGQGPEFLTYFNYEAQQDKSGLPNDRFSAERPEGSISTLTIQRTEQRDSAMYRCASSSGFRYGYTFGSGTRLTVV.

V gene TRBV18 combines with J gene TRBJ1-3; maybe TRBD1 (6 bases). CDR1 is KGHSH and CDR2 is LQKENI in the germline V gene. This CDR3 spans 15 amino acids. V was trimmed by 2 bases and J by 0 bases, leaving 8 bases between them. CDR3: CASSPRTDSGNTIYF. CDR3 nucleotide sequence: TGTGCCAGCTCACCAAGGACAGACTCTGGAAACACCATATATTTT.

The CDR3 nucleotides read TGTGCCAGCAGCCCGGATCCGACAGGTTTGTTTAATCAGCCCCAGCATTTT. As protein: CASSPDPTGLFNQPQHF. V gene TRBV13 combines with J gene TRBJ1-5; maybe TRBD1 (6 bases). The germline V gene encodes CDR1 PRHDT and CDR2 FYEKMQ (reference sequence). The CDR3 consists of 17 residues. V was shortened by 5 bases and J by 4 bases, with 21 bases between the two germline ends.

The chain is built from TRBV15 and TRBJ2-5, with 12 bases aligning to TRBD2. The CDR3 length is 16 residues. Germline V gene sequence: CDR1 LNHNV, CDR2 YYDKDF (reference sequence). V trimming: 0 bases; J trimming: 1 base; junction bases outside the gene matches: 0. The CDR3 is CATSREGLAGQETQYF. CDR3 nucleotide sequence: TGTGCCACCAGCAGAGAGGGACTAGCGGGCCAAGAGACCCAGTACTTC.

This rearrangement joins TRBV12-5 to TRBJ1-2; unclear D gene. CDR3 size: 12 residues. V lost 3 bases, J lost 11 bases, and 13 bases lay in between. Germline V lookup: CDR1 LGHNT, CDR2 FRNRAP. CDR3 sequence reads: CASGFEGSGYTF. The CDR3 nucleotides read TGTGCTAGTGGTTTTGAGGGCTCCGGATACACCTTC.

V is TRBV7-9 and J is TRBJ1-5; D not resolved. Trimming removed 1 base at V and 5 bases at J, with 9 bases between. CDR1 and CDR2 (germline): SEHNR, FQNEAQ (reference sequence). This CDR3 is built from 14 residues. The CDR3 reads CASSLGFSDQPQHF. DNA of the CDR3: TGTGCCAGCAGCTTAGGCTTCAGCGATCAGCCCCAGCATTTT.